These 15 T cell receptor beta chains originate from one sample sequenced in a study of spatial heterogeneity in lung cancer. One entry per CDR3 protein results from TCRdb running MiXCR on the 5' RACE reads. The data contain 550 or so distinct CDR3 sequences, 35% of them singletons. Stated time point: sample taken at primary tumor resection. This sample comprised normal lung tissue next to the tumor, obtained at surgery. These receptors came from a male donor with early-stage non-small cell lung cancer.

By sample fraction, this clonotype is large (0.1 to 1%). This beta chain came through as a stray read in a library set up for alpha chains, and its size says little. J is TRBJ2-1 and V is TRBV6-2 or TRBV6-3; D remains unclear. V was pared by 2 bases and J by 7 bases, with 3 bases between. Germline-derived CDR1 and CDR2 are MNHEY and SVGEGT. This CDR3 spans 11 amino acids. The CDR3 spells CASSYPNEQFF. Here the CDR3 DNA reads TGTGCCAGCAGTTACCCTAATGAGCAGTTCTTC.

On this clonotype: This beta chain came through as a stray read in a library set up for alpha chains, and its size says little. This chain connects TRBV18 to TRBJ2-1; the D is unclear. The CDR3 covers 13 residues. The germline V and J ends were trimmed by 2 bases and 4 bases, with 6 bases remaining between them. Germline V lookup: CDR1 KGHSH, CDR2 LQKENI. The CDR3 here is CASSPGSYNEQFF. The DNA for the CDR3 is TGTGCCAGCTCACCAGGATCTTACAATGAGCAGTTCTTC.

Turning to this clonotype: A library prepared for alpha chains yielded this beta chain as an off-target read; its size is of little meaning. The rearrangement links TRBV12-3 or TRBV12-4 to TRBJ1-5; D is undetermined. CDR3 length: 14 residues. V lost 2 bases to trimming and J lost 5 bases, with 10 bases between them. The CDR3 region has the DNA TGTGCCAGCAGTTTAACGGCCGTTTATCAGCCCCAGCATTTT. Translating gives CASSLTAVYQPQHF.

Regarding this clonotype: This beta chain is an unintended read in a library built for alpha chains; its size means little. In DNA form, the CDR3 reads TGCAGCGTTTCCCCGGAAGAGACCCAGTACTTC. Amino acids: CSVSPEETQYF. V usage is TRBV29-1 and J usage is TRBJ2-5; D is undetermined. Trimming removed 5 bases from V and 3 bases from J, with 7 bases in between. The germline V gene has CDR1 SQVTM and CDR2 ANQGSEA. The CDR3 covers 11 residues.

Turning to this clonotype: This beta chain slipped into a library made for alpha chains as a stray read, so its size is not meaningful. The DNA of the CDR3 is TGCGCCAGCAGCCAAGACGGGGACTCCTATACGCAGTATTTT. Its translation: CASSQDGDSYTQYF. The chain is built from TRBV4-1 and TRBJ2-3; D might be TRBD2 (6 bases). Trimming shortened V by 0 bases and J by 7 bases, and 11 bases separated the two germline ends. The germline V gene encodes CDR1 MGHRA and CDR2 YSYEKL. The CDR3 covers 14 residues.

This clonotype was counted between two and nine times. With the library built for alpha chains, this beta chain is off target and its frequency is not meaningful. The chain is built from TRBV6-2 or TRBV6-3 and TRBJ2-4; TRBD1 agrees at 8 bases. Germline V gives CDR1 MNHEY, CDR2 SVGEGT. This CDR3 is 16 amino acids long. Trimming took 2 bases from V and 8 from J; bases not matched to a gene: 11. CDR3 residues: CASSYEGGQGHDIQYF. CDR3 sequence (DNA): TGTGCCAGCAGTTACGAGGGCGGACAGGGCCATGACATTCAGTACTTC.

About this clonotype: The library was designed around alpha chains, so this beta chain is a stray read whose abundance carries little weight. The J gene is TRBJ2-7, the V gene TRBV9; D possibly corresponds to TRBD1 (6 bases). V was shortened by 0 bases and J by 6 bases, with 16 bases between the two germline ends. The length of the CDR3 is 15 residues. Germline lookup yields CDR1 SGDLS and CDR2 YYNGEE. CDR3 nucleotide sequence: TGTGCCAGCAGCGTAGCTCAGGGGAGTCGGTCCGAGCAGTACTTC. This sequence encodes CASSVAQGSRSEQYF.

As regards this clonotype: Within a library made for alpha chains, this beta chain is off target, and its count is uninformative. The V and J genes are TRBV7-2 and TRBJ2-7; possibly TRBD2 for D (6 bases). The germline V gene has CDR1 SGHTA and CDR2 FQGNSA. The CDR3 runs to 13 residues. The V end was cut by 5 bases, the J end by 6 bases, with 14 bases between. The CDR3 DNA reads TGTGCCAGCAGCGCCGGGACTTCGAGCGAGCAGTACTTC. Its protein product is CASSAGTSSEQYF.

With regard to this clonotype: A library prepared for alpha chains yielded this beta chain as an off-target read; its size is of little meaning. For the CDR3, the DNA is TGTGCCAGCAGTGCCCTTGGCGGGAGGGCCTTAACCGGGGAGCTGTTTTTT. Protein product: CASSALGGRALTGELFF. The genes are TRBV28 and TRBJ2-2, with 9 bases that match TRBD2. The CDR3 is 17 amino acids. The junction had 12 bases not matched to a gene; V was cut back by 5 bases and J by 5 bases. The germline CDR1 and CDR2 sequences are MDHEN and SYDVKM. Variable domain in full (rest from reference TRBV28 and TRBJ2-2): DVKVTQSSRYLVKRTGEKVFLECVQDMDHENMFWYRQDPGLGLRLIYFSYDVKMKEKGDIPEGYSVSREKKERFSLILESASTNQTSMYLCASSALGGRALTGELFFGEGSRLTVL.

This clonotype was counted between two and nine times. The library was built for alpha chains, so this beta chain is an off-target read and its size means little. The rearrangement links TRBV9 to TRBJ2-3; 12 bases fit TRBD2. The CDR3 is 21 residues long. Germline CDR1 reads SGDLS; CDR2 reads YYNGEE. V was pared by 4 bases and J by 0 bases, with 18 bases of the junction left unmatched. This chain's CDR3 is CASSPRGLAGPNRESTDTQYF. CDR3 coding DNA: TGTGCCAGCAGCCCCCGAGGACTAGCGGGACCCAACCGAGAGAGCACAGATACGCAGTATTTT.

About this clonotype itself: Since it is a stray read in a library aimed at alpha chains, this beta chain has a size that is not meaningful. CDR3: CASSLTYREQETQYF. The CDR3 bases are TGTGCCAGCAGCTTAACTTACAGGGAACAAGAGACCCAGTACTTC. The gene calls are TRBV7-2 and TRBJ2-5; a weak D match, TRBD1 (6 bases). This CDR3 is built from 15 residues. Trimming removed 2 bases at V and 2 bases at J, with 12 bases between. CDR1 and CDR2 (germline): SGHTA, FQGNSA.

About this clonotype: Since the library was made to target alpha chains, this beta chain is a stray read and its abundance is not meaningful. V is TRBV6-6 and J is TRBJ2-3; 8 nucleotides agree with TRBD1. The germline V gene encodes CDR1 MNHNY and CDR2 SVGAGI (reference sequence). The V segment lost 0 bases and the J segment 2 bases; nucleotides outside the gene matches: 7. The CDR3 is 17 amino acids. In nucleotides, the CDR3 is TGTGCCAGCAGTTACTCGGACAGGGTTCCCCACACAGATACGCAGTATTTT. This translates into CASSYSDRVPHTDTQYF.

Remarks on this clonotype: Little can be read into the size of this beta chain, an off-target read in a library designed for alpha chains. J is TRBJ2-1 and V is TRBV5-8; the D is unclear. This CDR3 has 10 residues. Per germline, CDR1 SGHTS and CDR2 YDEGEE. V lost 2 bases and J lost 6, with 0 bases in between. The CDR3 loop reads CASSFNEQFF. CDR3 nucleotides: TGTGCCAGCAGCTTCAATGAGCAGTTCTTC.

Details on this clonotype: The library was built for alpha chains, so this beta chain is an off-target read and its size means little. This chain uses TRBV5-4 with TRBJ2-3; D call uncertain. Germline CDR1 reads SGHNT; CDR2 reads YYREEE (reference sequence). This CDR3 is built from 13 residues. The V and J ends lost 0 bases and 3 bases respectively, with 5 bases between them. The CDR3 DNA reads as TGTGCCAGCAGCTTGGTTTCGACAGATACGCAGTATTTT. It translates to CASSLVSTDTQYF.

About this clonotype itself: This beta chain lies outside the target of a library built for alpha chains; its clone size means little. This chain connects TRBV5-1 to TRBJ2-3, with TRBD2 matching over 9 bases. Germline CDR1 reads SGHRS; CDR2 reads YFSETQ. The CDR3 runs to 17 residues. J was trimmed by 3 bases and V by 4 bases; bases with no gene match: 12. The CDR3 region has the DNA TGCGCCAGCAGCCCCCGGCCTAGCGGGACGCTAACAGATACGCAGTATTTT. It is translated as CASSPRPSGTLTDTQYF.